These T cell receptor beta chains were read from a single sample in a study of T cell responses to AZD1222 COVID-19 vaccine. Sequencing was performed with immunoSEQ multiplex PCR; in TCRdb, only in-frame clones are kept and a portion is missing. The sample carries some 150,000 clones, around 90% recorded once. The input for sequencing was peripheral blood, taken 28 days after the second AZD1222 dose. These receptors were obtained from an adult who received the AZD1222 COVID-19 vaccine. CDR3s include the opening cysteine and the closing phenylalanine or tryptophan. The D gene is left open where the match is weak. Clone size is not always given. Where it is, it says once, few, many or a class for expanded clones.

clone_size j_call v_call d_call cdr3_aa cdr3_nt
once TRBJ1-1 TRBV12-3/TRBV12-4 . CASSDRNRVEAFF TGTGCCAGCAGTGACAGAAACCGGGTGGAAGCTTTCTTT
few TRBJ2-1 TRBV27 . CASSLYAGGDDNEQFF TGTGCCAGCAGTTTATACGCCGGCGGGGATGACAATGAGCAGTTCTTC
. TRBJ2-2 TRBV24-1 TRBD1 CATSDLEDRAAGELFF TGTGCCACCAGTGATTTGGAGGACAGGGCGGCCGGGGAGCTGTTTTTT
. TRBJ1-1 TRBV24-1 TRBD1 CATSDTGTGGNTEAFF TGTGCCACCAGCGATACTGGGACAGGGGGCAACACTGAAGCTTTCTTT
. TRBJ2-5 TRBV11-3 . CASSLETLGTQYF TGTGCCAGCAGCTTAGAGACTCTGGGGACCCAGTACTTC
. TRBJ1-4 TRBV18 TRBD1 CASSPRTGRNEKLFF TGTGCCAGCTCACCGCGGACAGGGAGGAATGAAAAACTGTTTTTT
. TRBJ2-7 TRBV23-1 TRBD1 CASGRVNCNRGLMDEQYF TGCGCCAGCGGGAGGGTTAATTGTAACAGGGGGCTTATGGACGAGCAGTACTTC
. TRBJ1-5 TRBV19 TRBD1 CASSTRDRSVNQPQHF TGTGCCAGTAGTACGCGGGACAGGTCGGTCAATCAGCCCCAGCATTTT
. TRBJ1-5 TRBV6-2/TRBV6-3 . CASSHRDWYSNQPQHF TGTGCCAGCAGTCACAGGGATTGGTATAGCAATCAGCCCCAGCATTTT
. TRBJ2-2 TRBV10-3 TRBD2 CAISEWSSGRRNTGELFF TGTGCCATCAGTGAGTGGTCTAGCGGGAGGAGGAACACCGGGGAGCTGTTTTTT
. TRBJ1-1 TRBV7-9 TRBD1 CASSPKAGGMNTEAFF TGTGCCAGCAGCCCCAAAGCAGGGGGCATGAACACTGAAGCTTTCTTT
. TRBJ2-1 TRBV2 TRBD2 CASAGTSGRVYNEQFF TGTGCCAGCGCAGGGACTAGCGGGAGGGTTTACAATGAGCAGTTCTTC
. TRBJ2-6 TRBV19 TRBD1 CASSKDRPNVLTF TGTGCCAGTAGTAAGGACAGGCCGAACGTCCTGACTTTC
. TRBJ1-5 TRBV19 . CASSIGGEGNQPQHF TGTGCCAGTAGTATAGGGGGCGAGGGCAATCAGCCCCAGCATTTT